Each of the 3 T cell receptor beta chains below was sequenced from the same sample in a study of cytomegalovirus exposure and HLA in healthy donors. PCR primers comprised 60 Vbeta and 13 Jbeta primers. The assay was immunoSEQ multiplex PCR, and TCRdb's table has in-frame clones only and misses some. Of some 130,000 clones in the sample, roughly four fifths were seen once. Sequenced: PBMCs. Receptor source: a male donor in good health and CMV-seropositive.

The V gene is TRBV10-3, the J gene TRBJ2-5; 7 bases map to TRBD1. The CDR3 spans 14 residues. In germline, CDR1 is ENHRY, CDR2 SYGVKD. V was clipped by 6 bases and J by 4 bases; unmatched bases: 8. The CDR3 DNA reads TGTGCCATCAGGGGGGCAGACAGGGCAGAGACCCAGTACTTC. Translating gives CAIRGADRAETQYF.

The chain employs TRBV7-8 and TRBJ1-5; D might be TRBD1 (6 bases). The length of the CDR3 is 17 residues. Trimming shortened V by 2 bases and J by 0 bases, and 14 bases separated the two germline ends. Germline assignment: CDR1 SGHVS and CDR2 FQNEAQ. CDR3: CASSLTPGHSSNQPQHF. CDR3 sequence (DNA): TGTGCCAGCAGCTTAACCCCGGGACATAGTAGCAATCAGCCCCAGCATTTT.

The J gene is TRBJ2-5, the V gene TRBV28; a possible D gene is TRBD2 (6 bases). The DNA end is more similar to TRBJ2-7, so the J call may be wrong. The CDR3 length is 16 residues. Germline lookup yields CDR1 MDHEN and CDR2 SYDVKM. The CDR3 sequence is CASSSAGLTYSYEQYF. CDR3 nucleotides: TGTGCCAGCAGTTCCGCGGGACTTACCTACTCCTACGAGCAGTACTTC.